Following are 29 T cell receptor beta chains from one sample sequenced in a study of cytomegalovirus exposure and HLA in healthy donors. Use of 60 Vbeta and 13 Jbeta primers characterized the PCR. Data came from immunoSEQ multiplex PCR; TCRdb stores just in-frame clones and leaves some out. Of about 160,000 clones listed, approximately 86% are singletons. The material sequenced was PBMCs. These receptors were taken from a male donor in good health and CMV-seronegative.

CDR3 DNA sequence: TGTGCCAGTAGTATGCCGAGGCAGGGGGCCCGCACAGATACGCAGTATTTT. As protein: CASSMPRQGARTDTQYF. J is TRBJ2-3 and V is TRBV19, with 8 bases fitting TRBD1. CDR1 LNHDA and CDR2 SQIVND come from the germline V gene (reference sequence). V lost 3 bases and J lost 1; bases outside the gene matches: 9. There are 17 residues in the CDR3. The entire variable domain, with the rest obtained from reference TRBV19 and TRBJ2-3, is as follows: DGGITQSPKYLFRKEGQNVTLSCEQNLNHDAMYWYRQDPGQGLRLIYYSQIVNDFQKGDIAEGYSVSREKKESFPLTVTSAQKNPTAFYLCASSMPRQGARTDTQYFGPGTRLTVL.

This chain uses TRBV4-2 with TRBJ2-5; weak D call: TRBD2 (6 bases). The end of the DNA fits TRBJ2-7 better, so the J call may be wrong. CDR1 is LGHNA, CDR2 YNFKEQ, per germline. The CDR3 extends over 14 amino acids. For the CDR3, the DNA is TGTGCCAGCAGCCAAGGTAGCGGCTCCTACGAGCAGTACTTC. Translation: CASSQGSGSYEQYF.

This chain connects TRBV19 to TRBJ2-3; D may be TRBD2 (6 bases). This CDR3 contains 16 residues. Trimming cost V 7 bases and J 5 bases, with 22 bases left between them. The germline CDR1 and CDR2 sequences are LNHDA and SQIVND (reference sequence). This CDR3 reads CASTLTLGSGVDTQYF. The CDR3 coding sequence is TGTGCCAGTACTCTAACCCTCGGGAGTGGAGTAGATACGCAGTATTTT.

This sequence joins TRBV28 and TRBJ2-3, with D tentatively TRBD1 (6 bases). The germline V gene has CDR1 MDHEN and CDR2 SYDVKM. The CDR3 contains 15 residues. V shed 2 bases and J shed 5 bases, with 14 bases lying between them. CDR3 nucleotides: TGTGCCAGCAGTTTAATGACACCGGGACAAGATACGCAGTATTTT. Its translation: CASSLMTPGQDTQYF.

The rearrangement joins TRBV7-2 to TRBJ2-7; 9 bases are a match to TRBD2. Germline values: CDR1 SGHTA, CDR2 FQGNSA. The junction had 7 bases not matched to a gene; V was cut back by 5 bases and J by 5 bases. This CDR3 has 14 residues. The CDR3 DNA is TGTGCCAGCAGCCCCGGACTAGCGCACGACGAGCAGTACTTC. It yields the protein CASSPGLAHDEQYF.

The J gene is TRBJ2-3, the V gene TRBV7-2; 12 positions match TRBD2. Germline V CDR1 and CDR2: SGHTA, FQGNSA. V lost 6 bases, J lost 1 base, and 2 bases stayed unmatched. The CDR3 loop spans 15 amino acids. The CDR3 DNA is TGTGCCAGCAGACGACTAGCGGGAGGCACAGATACGCAGTATTTT. This codes for CASRRLAGGTDTQYF.

The chain links TRBV19 to TRBJ1-5, with no clear D. V was clipped by 6 bases and J by 5 bases, with 8 bases between them. This CDR3 has 12 residues. CDR1 and CDR2 from the germline V gene are LNHDA and SQIVND (reference sequence). The CDR3 here is CASRAEDQPQHF. CDR3 DNA sequence: TGTGCCAGTAGGGCGGAAGATCAGCCCCAGCATTTT.

The gene calls are TRBV7-2 and TRBJ2-5; D might be TRBD2 (5 bases). Germline CDR1 reads SGHTA; CDR2 reads FQGNSA. Trimming removed 5 bases from V and 1 base from J, with 11 bases in between. CDR3 length: 14 amino acids. CDR3 nucleotides: TGTGCCAGCAGCCAGGACGGGATCCAAGAGACCCAGTACTTC. Protein sequence: CASSQDGIQETQYF.

This chain joins TRBV11-2 and TRBJ2-7; 10 bases align to TRBD2. Trimming removed 5 bases from V and 0 bases from J; junction bases left unmatched: 7. This CDR3 region has 16 residues. Germline values: CDR1 SGHAT, CDR2 FQNNGV. CDR3 in DNA: TGTGCCAGCAGCCCGATAGCGGGAGGCAACTCCTACGAGCAGTACTTC. Amino acids: CASSPIAGGNSYEQYF.

This chain links TRBV6-5 with TRBJ2-3; D remains ambiguous. This CDR3 is 15 amino acids long. V was shortened by 0 bases and J by 2 bases, with 9 bases between the two germline ends. The germline CDR1 and CDR2 sequences are MNHEY and SVGAGI. As DNA, the CDR3 is TGTGCCAGCAGTTACTCATCGGGTTACACAGATACGCAGTATTTT. Translation gives CASSYSSGYTDTQYF.

The V call is TRBV2, the J call TRBJ2-3; TRBD1 matches at 10 bases. Germline V CDR1 and CDR2: SNHLY, FYNNEI. V lost 6 bases, J lost 0 bases, and 6 bases stayed unmatched. This CDR3 spans 16 amino acids. In nucleotides, the CDR3 is TGTGCCAGCAGCCGTTCGACAGGGGGCAGCACAGATACGCAGTATTTT. Encoded protein: CASSRSTGGSTDTQYF.

The chain recombines TRBV7-9 with TRBJ1-1; maybe TRBD1 (5 bases). V was shortened by 3 bases and J by 4 bases, with 9 bases between the two germline ends. The germline gives CDR1 SEHNR, CDR2 FQNEAQ (reference sequence). This CDR3 comprises 13 residues. CDR3 in DNA: TGTGCCAGCAGCTTGGGGCCTGCCACTGAAGCTTTCTTT. This sequence encodes CASSLGPATEAFF.

CDR3 loop: CSAPGQGGRGGEKLFF. For the CDR3, the DNA is TGCAGCGCCCCGGGACAGGGTGGCCGTGGAGGTGAAAAACTGTTTTTT. The gene calls are TRBV29-1 and TRBJ1-4; 9 bases match TRBD1. The V and J ends lost 7 bases and 7 bases, in that order; junction bases with no gene match: 16. The CDR3 sequence is 16 residues long. The germline V gene has CDR1 SQVTM and CDR2 ANQGSEA.

The chain employs TRBV18 and TRBJ1-1, with TRBD1 as a possible D gene (5 bases). This CDR3 contains 14 residues. The germline V gene has CDR1 KGHSH and CDR2 LQKENI. The germline V and J ends were trimmed by 1 base and 5 bases, with 11 bases remaining between them. CDR3 residues: CASSPQAGGTEAFF. The DNA for the CDR3 is TGTGCCAGCTCACCACAGGCCGGGGGGACTGAAGCTTTCTTT. The full variable domain, rest sourced from reference TRBV18 and TRBJ1-1, is NAGVMQNPRHLVRRRGQEARLRCSPMKGHSHVYWYRQLPEEGLKFMVYLQKENIIDESGMPKERFSAEFPKEGPSILRIQQVVRGDSAAYFCASSPQAGGTEAFFGQGTRLTVV.

The rearrangement uses TRBV4-2 and TRBJ2-5, with D maybe TRBD1 (5 bases). The DNA end lines up better with TRBJ2-7; the J call may be wrong. This CDR3 has 14 residues. Germline V gene lookup returns CDR1 LGHNA and CDR2 YNFKEQ. DNA of the CDR3: TGTGCCAGCAGCCAAGAGCCAGACAGACCCGAGCAGTACTTC. This sequence encodes CASSQEPDRPEQYF.

The V gene is TRBV5-1, the J gene TRBJ2-5; D call uncertain. The V gene lost 1 base and the J gene lost 5 bases, with 9 bases spanning the gap. The CDR3 contains 13 residues. Germline CDR1 reads SGHRS; CDR2 reads YFSETQ. The CDR3 sequence: CASSLYSLETQYF. Written as DNA, the CDR3 is TGCGCCAGCAGCTTGTACAGCTTGGAGACCCAGTACTTC.

The chain recombines TRBV4-1 with TRBJ2-3, with D perhaps TRBD1 (5 bases). This CDR3 has 19 residues. Germline CDR1 MGHRA, CDR2 YSYEKL. V was shortened by 0 bases and J by 0 bases, with 19 bases between the two germline ends. This CDR3 is CASSQDSQAGGYSTDTQYF. DNA of the CDR3: TGCGCCAGCAGCCAAGATTCACAGGCTGGTGGTTATAGCACAGATACGCAGTATTTT.

This clone was found once. In DNA, the CDR3 is TGCAGCGTTGAGGGCAGGAACTACGAGCAGTACTTC. Its protein is CSVEGRNYEQYF. V gene TRBV29-1 combines with J gene TRBJ2-7; no reliable D call. V was shortened by 3 bases and J by 3 bases, with 9 bases between the two germline ends. CDR3 size: 12 residues. Germline assignment: CDR1 SQVTM and CDR2 ANQGSEA.

The V call is TRBV19, the J call TRBJ1-6, with D tentatively TRBD1 (6 bases). This CDR3 has 15 amino acids. The germline V and J ends were trimmed by 4 bases and 9 bases, with 16 bases remaining between them. Germline CDR1 reads LNHDA; CDR2 reads SQIVND (reference sequence). The CDR3 spells CASSTPRTEGSPLHF. The CDR3 DNA follows: TGTGCCAGTAGTACACCAAGGACAGAGGGTTCACCCCTCCACTTT.

V and J are TRBV5-5 and TRBJ1-1; TRBD1 aligns across 7 bases. V lost 3 bases, J lost 1 base, and 3 bases stayed unmatched. The CDR3 sequence is 14 residues long. Germline values: CDR1 SGHKS, CDR2 YYEKEE (reference sequence). CDR3 residues: CASSWGQTNTEAFF. CDR3 DNA sequence: TGTGCCAGCAGCTGGGGACAGACGAACACTGAAGCTTTCTTT.

The chain is built from TRBV5-1 and TRBJ1-4; 12 positions match TRBD1. The CDR3 extends over 16 amino acids. Germline assignment: CDR1 SGHRS and CDR2 YFSETQ. V lost 4 bases and J lost 7; bases outside the gene matches: 8. CDR3 region: CASSPGTGGAGEKLFF. CDR3 DNA sequence: TGCGCCAGCAGCCCCGGGACAGGGGGCGCGGGTGAAAAACTGTTTTTT.

This clone was counted only a few times. The chain recombines TRBV10-1 with TRBJ2-5, with D perhaps TRBD1 (6 bases). The V end lost 6 bases, the J end lost 5 bases, and 13 bases lay between the germline ends. The CDR3 totals 13 residues. The germline gives CDR1 WNHNN, CDR2 SYGVQD (reference sequence). CDR3 loop: CASSEQGTETQYF. Here the CDR3 DNA reads TGCGCCAGCAGCGAACAGGGTACGGAGACCCAGTACTTC.

This chain joins TRBV29-1 and TRBJ2-7, with TRBD1 identical over 10 bases. Germline V lookup: CDR1 SQVTM, CDR2 ANQGSEA. The CDR3 sequence is 16 residues long. Trimming took 2 bases from V and 2 from J; bases not matched to a gene: 9. The CDR3 reads CSVEPQSGQGPYEQYF. The CDR3 bases are TGCAGCGTTGAACCACAATCGGGACAGGGGCCCTACGAGCAGTACTTC.

This chain's CDR3 is CASSSPRREFYNEQFF. CDR3 bases: TGTGCCAGCAGTTCCCCCAGGCGGGAGTTCTACAATGAGCAGTTCTTC. The chain carries TRBV28 and TRBJ2-1; the match to TRBD2 covers 7 bases. The V gene's germline CDR1 is MDHEN and CDR2 SYDVKM. This CDR3 is built from 16 residues. Germline trimming cut 4 bases from V and 3 bases from J; bases unmatched to any gene: 9.

The CDR3 nucleotides are TGTGCCAGCAGCGCACCTGGCAGGGCGGTTGGCGAGCAGTACTTC. Residues: CASSAPGRAVGEQYF. This sequence joins TRBV6-1 and TRBJ2-7; possible D gene TRBD1, 5 bases. In germline, CDR1 is MNHNS, CDR2 SASEGT. Trimming took 6 bases from V and 6 from J, leaving 21 bases between them. The CDR3 is made up of 15 amino acids.

The rearrangement links TRBV5-6 to TRBJ2-6, with a possible D match to TRBD1 (5 bases). Germline V gene lookup returns CDR1 SGHDT and CDR2 YYEEEE. This CDR3 region has 15 residues. Trimming shortened V by 1 base and J by 6 bases, and 11 bases separated the two germline ends. Written as DNA, the CDR3 is TGTGCCAGCAGCTTGTTTGTAGGGGTGGCCAACGTCCTGACTTTC. This gives the protein CASSLFVGVANVLTF.

The chain couples TRBV5-1 to TRBJ2-3; TRBD1 is a possible D gene (6 bases). Per the germline V gene, CDR1 is SGHRS and CDR2 is YFSETQ. The CDR3 is 15 amino acids. V lost 0 bases and J 2 bases, leaving 10 bases between the germline ends. CDR3 sequence: CASSLGTANTDTQYF. The CDR3 coding sequence is TGCGCCAGCAGCTTGGGGACAGCTAACACAGATACGCAGTATTTT.

The CDR3 spells CAISRGGKNEQFF. Written as DNA, the CDR3 is TGTGCCATCAGCCGGGGGGGAAAGAATGAGCAGTTCTTC. V is TRBV10-3 and J is TRBJ2-1; 8 nucleotides match TRBD2. After removal of 6 bases from V and 7 bases from J, the junction contained 5 bases not matched to a gene. The length of the CDR3 is 13 residues. Germline V lookup: CDR1 ENHRY, CDR2 SYGVKD.

This chain joins TRBV4-3 and TRBJ1-2; 9 nucleotides agree with TRBD1. The germline CDR1 and CDR2 sequences are LGHNA and YSLEER. After removal of 3 bases from V and 5 bases from J, the junction contained 10 bases not matched to a gene. The CDR3 totals 16 residues. Here the CDR3 reads CASSQGTGSALYGYTF. CDR3 in DNA: TGCGCCAGCAGCCAGGGGACAGGGAGCGCCCTATATGGCTACACCTTC.